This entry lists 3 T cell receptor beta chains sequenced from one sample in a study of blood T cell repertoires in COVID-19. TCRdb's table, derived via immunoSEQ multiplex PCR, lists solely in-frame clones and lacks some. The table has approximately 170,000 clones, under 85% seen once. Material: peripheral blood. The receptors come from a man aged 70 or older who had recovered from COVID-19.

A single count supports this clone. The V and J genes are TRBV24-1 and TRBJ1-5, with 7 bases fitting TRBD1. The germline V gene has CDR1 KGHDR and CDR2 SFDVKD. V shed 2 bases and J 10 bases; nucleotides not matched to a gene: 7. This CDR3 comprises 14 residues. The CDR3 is CATSDSTGVGPQHF. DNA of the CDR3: TGTGCCACCAGTGATTCAACAGGGGTAGGTCCCCAGCATTTT.

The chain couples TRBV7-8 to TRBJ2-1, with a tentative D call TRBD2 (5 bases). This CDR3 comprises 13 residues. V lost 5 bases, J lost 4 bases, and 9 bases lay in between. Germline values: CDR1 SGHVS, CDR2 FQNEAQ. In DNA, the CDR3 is TGTGCCAGCAGCCCGGGGAGATACAATGAGCAGTTCTTC. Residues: CASSPGRYNEQFF.

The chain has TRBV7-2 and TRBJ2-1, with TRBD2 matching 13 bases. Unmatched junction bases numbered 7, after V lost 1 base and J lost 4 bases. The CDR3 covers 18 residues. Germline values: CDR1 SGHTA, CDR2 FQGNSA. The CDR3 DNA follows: TGTGCCAGCAGCTTAGGGTTCGGACTAGCGGGAGCTTACAATGAGCAGTTCTTC. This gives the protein CASSLGFGLAGAYNEQFF.